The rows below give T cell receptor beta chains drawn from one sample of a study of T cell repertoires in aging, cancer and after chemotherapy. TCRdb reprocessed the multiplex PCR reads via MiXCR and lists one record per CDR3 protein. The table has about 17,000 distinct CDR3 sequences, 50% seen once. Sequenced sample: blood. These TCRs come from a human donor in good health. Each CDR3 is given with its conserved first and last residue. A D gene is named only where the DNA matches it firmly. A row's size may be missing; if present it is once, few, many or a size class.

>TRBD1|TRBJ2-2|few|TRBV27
CASSPPGQGYTGELFF
TGTGCCAGCAGTCCTCCGGGACAGGGGTACACCGGGGAGCTGTTTTTT
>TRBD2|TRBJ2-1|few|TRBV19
CASSTTSGLNEQFF
TGTGCCAGTAGTACTACTAGCGGACTCAATGAGCAGTTCTTC
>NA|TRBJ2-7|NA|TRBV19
CASRMGNYEQYF
TGTGCCAGTAGGATGGGGAACTACGAGCAGTACTTC
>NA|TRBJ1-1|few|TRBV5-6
CASLRQGNTEAFF
TGTGCCAGCCTTCGGCAGGGGAACACTGAAGCTTTCTTT
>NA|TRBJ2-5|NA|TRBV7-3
CASSLDSAPAQTQYF
TGTGCCAGCAGCTTAGATAGCGCCCCCGCCCAGACCCAGTACTTC
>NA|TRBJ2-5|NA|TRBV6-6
CASSYSRDPQYF
TGTGCCAGCAGTTACTCTAGGGACCCCCAGTACTTC
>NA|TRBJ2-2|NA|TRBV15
CATSAILGAGELFF
TGTGCCACCAGCGCAATACTAGGGGCCGGGGAGCTGTTTTTT
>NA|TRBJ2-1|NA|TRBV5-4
CATGSGYNEQFF
TGCGCCACGGGGAGCGGCTACAATGAGCAGTTCTTC
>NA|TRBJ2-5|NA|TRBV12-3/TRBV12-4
CASSLKETQYF
TGTGCCAGCAGTTTAAAGGAGACCCAGTACTTC
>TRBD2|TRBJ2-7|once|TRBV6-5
CARSRSGTRAYEQYF
TGTGCCAGAAGTCGGAGCGGGACTCGCGCCTACGAGCAGTACTTC
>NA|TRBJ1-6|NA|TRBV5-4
CASSSYGGAGNSPLHF
TGTGCCAGCAGCTCGTACGGCGGGGCTGGGAATTCACCCCTCCACTTT